Below are 7 T cell receptor beta chains sequenced from a single sample in a study of cytomegalovirus exposure and HLA in healthy donors (dated by TCRdb to about 2017). The library was generated by the immunoSEQ multiplex PCR assay. For the multiplex PCR, a mixture combining 60 forward primers for TCR Vbeta segments and 13 reverse primers for TCR Jbeta segments was used. This immuneACCESS table, as held by TCRdb, lists in-frame sequences with V and J called but not all clones. Of the missing ones, under half trace to an unresolved V gene in checked studies; the others have no known cause. The sample profile shows around 220,000 clones; 70% to 80% of them were found once. The ten largest make up roughly 1.9% of the sample. Sample: PBMCs. Receptor source: a woman in her twenties or thirties in good health and CMV-seronegative.

This chain's CDR3 is CASSIKFTDTQYF. CDR3 DNA: TGTGCCAGTAGTATTAAATTCACAGATACGCAGTATTTT. The chain uses TRBV19 and TRBJ2-3; D is ambiguous. CDR1 and CDR2 from the germline V gene are LNHDA and SQIVND (reference sequence). The CDR3 runs 13 residues. V lost 3 bases and J 2 bases, leaving 6 bases between the germline ends. Supplemented by reference TRBV19 and TRBJ2-3, the full variable domain reads DGGITQSPKYLFRKEGQNVTLSCEQNLNHDAMYWYRQDPGQGLRLIYYSQIVNDFQKGDIAEGYSVSREKKESFPLTVTSAQKNPTAFYLCASSIKFTDTQYFGPGTRLTVL.

The chain couples TRBV27 to TRBJ1-2; 10 bases fit TRBD1. The ends lost 5 bases at V and 1 base at J; junction bases unmatched: 4. CDR3 length: 15 residues. Per the germline V gene, CDR1 is MNHEY and CDR2 is SMNVEV (reference sequence). CDR3: CASSPGQGVNYGYTF. CDR3 in DNA: TGTGCCAGCAGTCCTGGACAGGGGGTTAACTATGGCTACACCTTC.

The chain links TRBV19 to TRBJ2-3; D is unclear. The CDR3 loop spans 17 amino acids. Trimming removed 5 bases from V and 0 bases from J, with 18 bases in between. The germline V gene has CDR1 LNHDA and CDR2 SQIVND (reference sequence). The CDR3 DNA reads TGTGCCAGTAGTTCCGAGTCTCGGAGTTTTAGCACAGATACGCAGTATTTT. Amino acids: CASSSESRSFSTDTQYF.

This chain connects TRBV5-1 to TRBJ1-1, with 8 bases identical to TRBD1. The length of the CDR3 is 14 residues. Unmatched junction bases numbered 12, after V lost 4 bases and J lost 10 bases. From germline, CDR1 is SGHRS and CDR2 YFSETQ. The CDR3 region has the DNA TGCGCCAGCAGCCCAAGATCGGACAGGGAATTAGCTTTCTTT. This codes for CASSPRSDRELAFF.

Of note for this clone: One end of the junction is discordant with germline, which a read error may explain. V usage is TRBV5-5 and J usage is TRBJ2-5; TRBD1 agrees at 9 bases. Germline CDR1 SGHKS, CDR2 YYEKEE (reference sequence). The CDR3 is 17 residues long. Here the CDR3 reads CASSLGGYRDREPRKYF. The DNA of the CDR3 is TGTGCCAGCAGTTTGGGGGGCTACCGGGACAGGGAGCCCCGCAAGTACTTC.

This clone occurred a few times. The chain joins TRBV6-5 to TRBJ1-5, with 8 nucleotides matching TRBD1. The J segment lost 6 bases and the V segment lost 6 bases, leaving 7 bases of the junction unmatched. Germline V gives CDR1 MNHEY, CDR2 SVGAGI. The CDR3 is made up of 14 amino acids. The CDR3 coding sequence is TGTGCCAGCAGATCTAACAGGGGGGCTCAGCCCCAGCATTTT. As protein: CASRSNRGAQPQHF.

As for this clone: One end of the junction varies from germline; a read error may be responsible. This chain connects TRBV27 to TRBJ2-3; no clear D. The CDR3 has 10 residues. Germline V gives CDR1 MNHEY, CDR2 SMNVEV (reference sequence). The CDR3 reads CASITDTQSF. The CDR3 DNA sequence: TGTGCCAGCATCACAGATACGCAGTCTTTT.